The 30 T cell receptor beta chains presented below share a single source sample, sequenced in a study of T cells in Graves' hyperthyroidism and ophthalmopathy. The TCR beta CDR3 regions underwent amplification using RNA transcripts as the source. Researchers ran a first-round RT-PCR on the TCR CDR3 using the HTBI primer set. One entry per CDR3 protein results from TCRdb running MiXCR on the multiplex PCR reads. The sample yields roughly 280,000 distinct CDR3 sequences, about a sixth seen once. Sequences were obtained from blood. These receptors came from an older woman with Graves' ophthalmopathy.

This clonotype came up many times. The chain joins TRBV27 to TRBJ1-2; D remains ambiguous. This CDR3 contains 14 residues. CDR1 is MNHEY and CDR2 is SMNVEV in the germline V gene (reference sequence). V shed 2 bases and J shed 4 bases, with 11 bases lying between them. CDR3 nucleotides: TGTGCCAGCAGTTTAGTCCGCGGATTCTATGGCTACACCTTC. Protein sequence: CASSLVRGFYGYTF.

Details on this clonotype: This may be a read error: a much more frequent sequence differs by one nucleotide. The gene calls are TRBV12-3 or TRBV12-4 and TRBJ2-1, with 7 bases matching TRBD2. This CDR3 contains 14 residues. Unmatched junction bases numbered 7, after V lost 6 bases and J lost 5 bases. The CDR3 nucleotides read TGTGCCAGCAGCCAGGACGGGGGGAACAATGAGCAGTTCTTC. Its translation is CASSQDGGNNEQFF.

Concerning this clonotype itself: This clone may be a read error of a much larger clone one base away. V gene TRBV7-2 combines with J gene TRBJ2-1; D perhaps matches TRBD1 (6 bases). The J call is doubtful: the DNA matches TRBJ2-7 better. CDR1 is SGHTA, CDR2 FQGNSA, per germline. This CDR3 has 15 amino acids. Here the CDR3 DNA reads TGTGCCAGCAGAGAGACAGGAATCTCCTACAATGAGCAGTACTTC. This translates into CASRETGISYNEQYF.

This clonotype was observed a few times. This rearrangement joins TRBV12-3 or TRBV12-4 to TRBJ1-6, with TRBD1 as a possible D gene (6 bases). The CDR3 loop spans 18 amino acids. Trimming shortened V by 5 bases and J by 0 bases, and 17 bases separated the two germline ends. CDR3 DNA: TGTGCCAGCAGTGGTGGACAGTCTGCGAGCTCCTATAATTCACCCCTCCACTTT. This gives the protein CASSGGQSASSYNSPLHF.

In the case of this clonotype: In this CDR3 the conserved last residue, phenylalanine or tryptophan, is missing, so a read error is likely. The chain couples TRBV4-3 to TRBJ1-2; 12 positions agree with TRBD1. Germline V gene data show CDR1 as LGHNA and CDR2 as YSLEER. The J segment lost 7 bases and the V segment lost 4 bases, leaving 10 bases of the junction unmatched. CDR3 size: 16 residues. The CDR3 sequence: CASSPRDRGLLGGYTS. In DNA form, the CDR3 reads TGCGCCAGCAGCCCCCGGGACAGGGGGCTTCTCGGTGGCTACACCTCC.

The gene calls are TRBV6-4 and TRBJ1-1; D remains unclear. The CDR3 spans 13 residues. V was cut by 6 bases and J by 1 base, with 9 bases left in between. Looked up from germline, CDR1 is MRHNA and CDR2 is SNTAGT. CDR3 in DNA: TGTGCCAGCAGGGCCGAGAAGAACACTGAAGCTTTCTTT. This sequence encodes CASRAEKNTEAFF.

The genes are TRBV6-2 or TRBV6-3 and TRBJ2-2, with D possibly matching TRBD1 (5 bases). The V and J ends lost 0 bases and 6 bases respectively, with 8 bases between them. CDR1 and CDR2 (germline): MNHEY, SVGEGT. The CDR3 has 14 residues. CDR3 protein: CASSYSIRAGELFF. The CDR3 DNA is TGTGCCAGCAGTTACTCGATCAGGGCCGGGGAGCTGTTTTTT.

On this clonotype: One junction end disagrees with the germline gene, perhaps due to a read error. The genes are TRBV4-1 and TRBJ1-1, with 7 bases that match TRBD1. The CDR3 runs 12 residues. CDR1 MGHRA and CDR2 YSYEKL come from the germline V gene. The CDR3 coding sequence is TGCGCCAGTAGCCAGGGGGGACAAGAAGCTTTCTTT. This encodes CASSQGGQEAFF.

Comment on this clonotype: Its ends do not fully match the called genes, so a read error is possible. The chain carries TRBV19 and TRBJ1-1, with 7 bases that match TRBD1. From germline, CDR1 is LNHDA and CDR2 SQIVND (reference sequence). The CDR3 contains 14 residues. The DNA of the CDR3 is TGTGCCGGTAGTCGGACAGGAATGAACACTGAAGCTTTCTTT. Its translation is CAGSRTGMNTEAFF.

The chain combines TRBV7-2 with TRBJ2-1; a possible D gene is TRBD2 (7 bases). Germline V gives CDR1 SGHTA, CDR2 FQGNSA. V gave up 5 bases and J gave up 15 bases, with 20 bases separating them. The CDR3 is 13 residues long. This CDR3 is CASSPTIVGGRFF. The CDR3 DNA follows: TGTGCCAGCAGCCCGACCATAGTGGGGGGGCGGTTCTTC.

The table lists this clonotype with a few counts. The chain carries TRBV12-3 or TRBV12-4 and TRBJ1-2; D uncertain. The germline V and J ends were trimmed by 1 base and 8 bases, with 11 bases remaining between them. The CDR3 totals 13 residues. The CDR3 nucleotides are TGTGCCAGCAGTTTAGATGGGGTGGGAGGCTACACCTTC. Encoded protein: CASSLDGVGGYTF.

This clonotype has at least ten counts. V usage is TRBV7-2 and J usage is TRBJ2-7; possibly TRBD1 for D (6 bases). CDR3 size: 15 residues. V dropped 1 base and J dropped 0 bases, with 10 bases sitting between them. Germline values: CDR1 SGHTA, CDR2 FQGNSA. DNA for the CDR3: TGTGCCAGCAGCTTAGTCAGGGGCATCTCCTACGAGCAGTACTTC. This encodes CASSLVRGISYEQYF.

This chain connects TRBV3-1 to TRBJ1-1, with a weak D call TRBD1 (5 bases). Trimming shortened V by 3 bases and J by 4 bases, and 18 bases separated the two germline ends. This CDR3 region has 16 residues. The germline gives CDR1 LGHDT, CDR2 YNNKEL (reference sequence). This CDR3 is CASSHRRGAYATEAFF. The DNA for the CDR3 is TGTGCCAGCAGCCATAGGAGGGGCGCGTATGCCACTGAAGCTTTCTTT. Based on the CDR3 plus reference TRBV3-1 and TRBJ1-1, the full variable domain is DTAVSQTPKYLVTQMGNDKSIKCEQNLGHDTMYWYKQDSKKFLKIMFSYNNKELIINETVPNRFSPKSPDKAHLNLHINSLELGDSAVYFCASSHRRGAYATEAFFGQGTRLTVV.

This clonotype was seen ten or more times. The rearrangement uses TRBV29-1 and TRBJ1-1, with unresolved D. The CDR3 loop spans 12 amino acids. CDR1 is SQVTM and CDR2 is ANQGSEA in the germline V gene. The V and J ends lost 5 bases and 2 bases respectively, with 9 bases between them. CDR3 loop: CSVLPGNTEAFF. In DNA form, the CDR3 reads TGCAGCGTTCTTCCGGGAAACACTGAAGCTTTCTTT.

The CDR3 sequence is CSGTEGGIGNTIYF. The CDR3 bases are TGCAGTGGAACGGAGGGGGGTATTGGAAACACCATATATTTT. The rearrangement links TRBV20-1 to TRBJ1-3; perhaps TRBD1 as D (6 bases). CDR3 size: 14 residues. Germline-derived CDR1 and CDR2 are DFQATT and SNEGSKA (reference sequence). Trimming took 7 bases from V and 3 from J, leaving 16 bases between them.

This clonotype was seen a few times. The chain uses TRBV5-1 and TRBJ2-1; D ambiguous. This CDR3 is built from 11 residues. Germline V gives CDR1 SGHRS, CDR2 YFSETQ. Trimming cost V 2 bases and J 5 bases, with 2 bases left between them. The CDR3 nucleotides read TGCGCCAGCAGCTTCGACAATGAGCAGTTCTTC. This sequence encodes CASSFDNEQFF. Looking up the rest from reference TRBV5-1 and TRBJ2-1 gives the full variable domain: KAGVTQTPRYLIKTRGQQVTLSCSPISGHRSVSWYQQTPGQGLQFLFEYFSETQRNKGNFPGRFSGRQFSNSRSEMNVSTLELGDSALYLCASSFDNEQFFGPGTRLTVL.

V and J are TRBV15 and TRBJ2-3; no firm D call. The V end lost 5 bases, the J end lost 2 bases, and 8 bases lay between the germline ends. Germline loops: CDR1 LNHNV, CDR2 YYDKDF (reference sequence). The CDR3 contains 13 residues. DNA for the CDR3: TGTGCCACCAGCCACTCCCCCACAGATACGCAGTATTTT. It codes for CATSHSPTDTQYF. The full variable domain, completed using reference TRBV15 and TRBJ2-3, is DAMVIQNPRYQVTQFGKPVTLSCSQTLNHNVMYWYQQKSSQAPKLLFHYYDKDFNNEADTPDNFQSRRPNTSFCFLDIRSPGLGDTAMYLCATSHSPTDTQYFGPGTRLTVL.

The chain combines TRBV7-6 with TRBJ2-3; 8 bases align to TRBD1. The germline V gene has CDR1 SGHVS and CDR2 FNYEAQ. This CDR3 spans 15 amino acids. With V trimmed by 7 bases and J by 0 bases, 6 bases remained unmatched. CDR3 DNA sequence: TGTGCCAGCATACAGGGGGTGTCTAGCACAGATACGCAGTATTTT. Amino acids: CASIQGVSSTDTQYF.

This chain links TRBV2 with TRBJ2-5; D perhaps matches TRBD2 (6 bases). The CDR3 spans 15 residues. Germline V gene sequence: CDR1 SNHLY, CDR2 FYNNEI. With 4 bases removed from V and 5 bases from J, the gap between germline ends came to 17 bases. In nucleotides, the CDR3 is TGTGCCAGCAGTGCCCCCAGCGCGGCGGGGGAGACCCAGTACTTC. Translated, it gives CASSAPSAAGETQYF.

Concerning this clonotype: A much larger clone differs from this one at a single base, so this may be a read error. J is TRBJ1-2 and V is TRBV7-2, with D possibly being TRBD1 (5 bases). V lost 8 bases to trimming and J lost 6 bases, with 19 bases between them. This CDR3 region has 14 residues. Germline CDR1 reads SGHTA; CDR2 reads FQGNSA. CDR3 sequence: CASRAHGGANGYTF. The CDR3 nucleotides read TGTGCCAGCCGCGCACATGGAGGGGCTAATGGCTACACCTTC.

The sample holds many counts of this clonotype. This rearrangement joins TRBV3-1 to TRBJ2-5; 7 bases map to TRBD2. CDR1 is LGHDT and CDR2 is YNNKEL in the germline V gene (reference sequence). J was trimmed by 1 base and V by 2 bases; bases with no gene match: 4. The CDR3 has 15 amino acids. DNA of the CDR3: TGTGCCAGCAGCCAATTTGCGGGGGTCCAAGAGACCCAGTACTTC. Protein product: CASSQFAGVQETQYF.

In this sample, this clonotype turned up many times. The chain recombines TRBV20-1 with TRBJ1-1, with a tentative D call TRBD1 (6 bases). This CDR3 is 15 amino acids long. Per germline, CDR1 DFQATT and CDR2 SNEGSKA (reference sequence). V was clipped by 0 bases and J by 1 base, with 12 bases between them. The CDR3 DNA is TGCAGTGCTAGAGACCCGGGACAATCGAACACTGAAGCTTTCTTT. Translating gives CSARDPGQSNTEAFF.

Many counts were recorded for this clonotype. The chain employs TRBV9 and TRBJ1-5; the D is unclear. The CDR3 has 14 amino acids. The V gene lost 3 bases and the J gene lost 4 bases, with 11 bases spanning the gap. The germline V gene has CDR1 SGDLS and CDR2 YYNGEE. The CDR3 region is CASSANGENQPQHF. The CDR3, as DNA: TGTGCCAGCAGCGCTAACGGTGAGAATCAGCCCCAGCATTTT.

The chain carries TRBV19 and TRBJ2-2; D gene unclear. Germline V gives CDR1 LNHDA, CDR2 SQIVND (reference sequence). The CDR3 sequence is 17 residues long. The V gene lost 3 bases and the J gene lost 1 base, with 15 bases spanning the gap. In DNA, the CDR3 is TGTGCCAGTAGTATTTCCTTTGGGTCTCAGAACACCGGGGAGCTGTTTTTT. It codes for CASSISFGSQNTGELFF.

This clonotype was counted between two and nine times. This chain uses TRBV5-4 with TRBJ1-1; 11 bases are shared with TRBD1. Germline loops: CDR1 SGHNT, CDR2 YYREEE (reference sequence). The CDR3 is 15 residues long. V shed 4 bases, J shed 6 bases, and the junction held 8 bases outside the gene matches. CDR3 sequence (DNA): TGTGCCAGCAGCAACAGGACAGGGGGCGTCCCTGAAGCTTTCTTT. It codes for CASSNRTGGVPEAFF.

This clonotype was found many times. The rearrangement joins TRBV19 to TRBJ2-7, with TRBD2 as a possible D gene (5 bases). V shed 3 bases and J shed 2 bases, with 14 bases lying between them. Per germline, CDR1 LNHDA and CDR2 SQIVND (reference sequence). The CDR3 consists of 15 residues. CDR3 coding DNA: TGTGCCAGTAGTATGGCGCCTAGCATCACCTACGAGCAGTACTTC. Encoded protein: CASSMAPSITYEQYF. Drawing the rest from reference TRBV19 and TRBJ2-7, the complete variable domain is DGGITQSPKYLFRKEGQNVTLSCEQNLNHDAMYWYRQDPGQGLRLIYYSQIVNDFQKGDIAEGYSVSREKKESFPLTVTSAQKNPTAFYLCASSMAPSITYEQYFGPGTRLTVT.

This clonotype was observed at least ten times. The V and J genes are TRBV5-8 and TRBJ1-5; D gene ambiguous. Trimming took 2 bases from V and 4 from J, leaving 13 bases between them. The CDR3 is 15 amino acids. Germline assignment: CDR1 SGHTS and CDR2 YDEGEE. The CDR3 DNA follows: TGTGCCAGCAGCTTAGACATGGGTCCGAATCAGCCCCAGCATTTT. This sequence encodes CASSLDMGPNQPQHF.

The V and J genes are TRBV2 and TRBJ2-3; D possibly corresponds to TRBD1 (6 bases). CDR3 length equals 15 residues. Germline-derived CDR1 and CDR2 are SNHLY and FYNNEI. Trimming took off 5 bases at V and 5 bases at J, with 17 bases between the two ends. This CDR3 is CASSIQGSGQDTQYF. In nucleotides, the CDR3 is TGTGCCAGCAGTATACAGGGCTCCGGTCAAGATACGCAGTATTTT.

This clonotype was recorded at least ten times. The chain is built from TRBV20-1 and TRBJ2-5; no definite D call. The CDR3 contains 16 residues. Germline V lookup: CDR1 DFQATT, CDR2 SNEGSKA (reference sequence). V was pared by 0 bases and J by 1 base, with 15 bases between. The CDR3 spells CSARDPNRKVQETQYF. In DNA form, the CDR3 reads TGCAGTGCTAGAGATCCGAATAGGAAGGTCCAAGAGACCCAGTACTTC.

This clonotype was counted only a few times. The chain is built from TRBV27 and TRBJ1-2; 7 bases line up with TRBD1. V lost 0 bases, J lost 0 bases, and 4 bases stayed unmatched. The CDR3 runs to 16 residues. From germline, CDR1 is MNHEY and CDR2 SMNVEV (reference sequence). The CDR3 region is CASSLSWDSPNYGYTF. The CDR3 nucleotides read TGTGCCAGCAGTTTATCGTGGGACAGCCCTAACTATGGCTACACCTTC.